This T cell receptor (beta chain) was documented in a study of T-cell memory formation after mild COVID-19 (dated by TCRdb to about 2021). Notes on the research overall: TCR sequence clusters from the two donors were largely donor specific. Two young, previously healthy adult volunteers, one female and one male, were included in the cohort. In two donors, T-cell clones that expanded and contracted after mild COVID-19 were followed by sequencing TCRalpha and TCRbeta repertoires longitudinally. The paper's findings and limits, for the study overall: Contracting CD4+ clones were located mainly in the CM and EM memory subsets, whereas CD8+ clones were found to be enriched in EMRA. The study included only a couple of mild cases, and larger cohorts that include severe cases with pre-infection samples were judged to be necessary. Some responding clones were found in pre-infection memory, which suggests that pre-existing cross-reactive memory T cells took part in the SARS-CoV-2 response. The second-wave clones that peaked on day 37 were not confirmed to be SARS-CoV-2 specific. Clones that contracted from day 15 to 85 showed balanced CD4/CD8 phenotypes, whereas a second wave of clones that expanded from day 15 to 37 leaned towards CD4+.

This clonotype was counted a few times. The target of this receptor is not known. Nothing much larger sits one base from this clone, and base qualities are not available. CDR1 SGDLS and CDR2 YYNGEE are derived from the germline V gene. The CDR3, from cysteine to phenylalanine, totals 16 residues. CDR3 DNA is the only sequence kept; it has 48 bases, read in frame from the first base. The junction shows trimming of 1 base on V and 6 bases on J, plus 14 bases between the germline ends. The sample was run on an Illumina NovaSeq 6000. Using 5'RACE with constant-segment primers, TCRalpha and TCRbeta cDNA libraries were constructed, with sample barcodes and unique molecular identifiers added in the process. RNA was extracted from every sample with Trizol reagent. Library amplification was performed in two PCR steps, and a second sample barcode and Illumina TruSeq adapters were introduced in the second step. Libraries were sequenced on an Illumina NovaSeq with 2 x 150 bp paired-end reads. The study's processing was this. Demultiplexing of reads and collapsing into UMI-guided consensus sequences were performed with migec v1.2.7. Using mixcr v2.1.11, UMI consensuses were aligned to TRA and TRB V and J templates and then assembled into clonotypes. Expanded or contracted clonotypes were those called significant by both edgeR and NoisET, with noise models trained on biological replicates. For edgeR calls, the cutoffs were a false discovery rate-adjusted p below 0.01 and a log2 fold-change threshold of 1. PCA with hierarchical clustering of max-normalized trajectories of the 1000 most abundant clonotypes was used as exploratory dynamics analysis. Separately sequenced CD4+ and CD8+ repertoires were used to assign the CD4 or CD8 phenotype of responding clones. The public sequencing data were trimmed at Q25 with fastp and processed into clonotypes with MiXCR by TCRdb, which kept only in-frame beta chains. Each entry is one CDR3 protein sequence, shown with its most common DNA and genes. The V and J calls and clone size come from TCRdb's table, not from the authors' own analysis. Across this sample there are 350,000 or so distinct CDR3 sequences, with approximately 12% seen only once. Of the sample, roughly a fifth is held by the ten largest clones.

Ficoll-Paque density gradient centrifugation was the method used to isolate PBMCs. The chain is made from TRBV9 and TRBJ1-6, with the D segment identity uncertain. This TCR was recovered from a man between 18 and 35 years old who had mild COVID-19 (a few samples of this study predate the infection). The sample titles of this study are shuffled in the database, so cell type and time point are left out; the donor was told from shared clones. The specimen sequenced was PBMCs or a T cell subset sorted from them (not recorded which). CDR3 loop: CASSVKYGLGNSPLHF. DNA sequence: TGTGCCAGCAGCGTAAAGTACGGCCTTGGTAATTCACCCCTCCACTTT.